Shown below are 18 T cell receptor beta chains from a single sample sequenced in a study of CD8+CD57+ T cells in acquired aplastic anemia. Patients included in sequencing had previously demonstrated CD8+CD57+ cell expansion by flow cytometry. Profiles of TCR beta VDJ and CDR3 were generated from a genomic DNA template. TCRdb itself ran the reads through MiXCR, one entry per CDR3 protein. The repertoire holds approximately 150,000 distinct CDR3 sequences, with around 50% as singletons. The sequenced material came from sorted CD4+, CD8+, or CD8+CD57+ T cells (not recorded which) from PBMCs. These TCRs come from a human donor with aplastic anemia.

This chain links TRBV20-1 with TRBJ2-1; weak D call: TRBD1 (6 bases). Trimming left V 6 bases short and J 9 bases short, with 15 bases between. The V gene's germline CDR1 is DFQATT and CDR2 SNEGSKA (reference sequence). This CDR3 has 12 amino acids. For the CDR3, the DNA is TGCAGTGCCCCTGCGACCAGGGGTGAGCAGTTCTTC. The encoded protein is CSAPATRGEQFF.

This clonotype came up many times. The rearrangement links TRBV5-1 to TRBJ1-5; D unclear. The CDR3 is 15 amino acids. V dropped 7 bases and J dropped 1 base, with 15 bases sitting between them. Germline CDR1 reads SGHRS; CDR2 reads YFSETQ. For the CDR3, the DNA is TGCGCCAGCCGCCCCACCGGAGGAAGCAATCAGCCCCAGCATTTT. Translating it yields CASRPTGGSNQPQHF. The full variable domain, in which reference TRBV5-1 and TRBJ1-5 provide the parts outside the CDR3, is KAGVTQTPRYLIKTRGQQVTLSCSPISGHRSVSWYQQTPGQGLQFLFEYFSETQRNKGNFPGRFSGRQFSNSRSEMNVSTLELGDSALYLCASRPTGGSNQPQHFGDGTRLSIL.

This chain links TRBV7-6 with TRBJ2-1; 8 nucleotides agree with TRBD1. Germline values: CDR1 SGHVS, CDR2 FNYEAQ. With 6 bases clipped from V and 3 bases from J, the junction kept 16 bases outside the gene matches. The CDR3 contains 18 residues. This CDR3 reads CASRVTGVRGPGYNEQFF. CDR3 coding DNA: TGTGCCAGCAGGGTGACAGGGGTTCGTGGCCCGGGCTACAATGAGCAGTTCTTC.

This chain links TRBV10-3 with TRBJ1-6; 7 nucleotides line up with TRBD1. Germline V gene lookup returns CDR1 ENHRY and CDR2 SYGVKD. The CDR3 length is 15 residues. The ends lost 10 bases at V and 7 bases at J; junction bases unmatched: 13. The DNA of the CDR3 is TGTGCCAGCGCCAAGACGACAGGGCAGAATTCACCCCTCCACTTT. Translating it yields CASAKTTGQNSPLHF.

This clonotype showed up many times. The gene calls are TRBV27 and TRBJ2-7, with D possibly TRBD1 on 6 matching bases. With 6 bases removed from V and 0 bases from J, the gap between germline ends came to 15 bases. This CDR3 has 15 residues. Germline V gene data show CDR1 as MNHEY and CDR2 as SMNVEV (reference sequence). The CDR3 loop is CASSNRQASSYEQYF. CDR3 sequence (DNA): TGTGCCAGCAGCAACCGACAGGCCTCCTCCTACGAGCAGTACTTC.

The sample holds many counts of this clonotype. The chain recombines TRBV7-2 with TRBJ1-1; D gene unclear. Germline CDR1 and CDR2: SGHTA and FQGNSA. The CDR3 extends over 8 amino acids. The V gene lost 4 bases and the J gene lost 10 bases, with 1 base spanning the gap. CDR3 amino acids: CASSSAFF. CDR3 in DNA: TGTGCCAGCAGCTCAGCTTTCTTT.

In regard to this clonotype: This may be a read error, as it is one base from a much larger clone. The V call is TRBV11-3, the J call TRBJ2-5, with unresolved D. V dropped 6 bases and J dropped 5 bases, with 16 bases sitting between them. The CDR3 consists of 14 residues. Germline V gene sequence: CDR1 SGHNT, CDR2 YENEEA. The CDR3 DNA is TGTGCCAGCAGTCTGGGCCTGGGGTGGGAGACCCAGTACTTC. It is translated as CASSLGLGWETQYF.

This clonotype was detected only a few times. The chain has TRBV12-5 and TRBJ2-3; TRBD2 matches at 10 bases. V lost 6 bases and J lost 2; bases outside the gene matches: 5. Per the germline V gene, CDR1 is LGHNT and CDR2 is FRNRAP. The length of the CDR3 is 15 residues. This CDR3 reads CASGPGLALTDTQYF. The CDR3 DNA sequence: TGTGCTAGTGGGCCGGGACTAGCGCTCACAGATACGCAGTATTTT.

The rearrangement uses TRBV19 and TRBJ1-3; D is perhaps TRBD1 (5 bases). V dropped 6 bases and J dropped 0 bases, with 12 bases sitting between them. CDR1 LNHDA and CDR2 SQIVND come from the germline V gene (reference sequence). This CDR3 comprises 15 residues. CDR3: CASSDGQLSGNTIYF. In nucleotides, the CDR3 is TGTGCCAGTAGCGATGGACAACTCTCTGGAAACACCATATATTTT.

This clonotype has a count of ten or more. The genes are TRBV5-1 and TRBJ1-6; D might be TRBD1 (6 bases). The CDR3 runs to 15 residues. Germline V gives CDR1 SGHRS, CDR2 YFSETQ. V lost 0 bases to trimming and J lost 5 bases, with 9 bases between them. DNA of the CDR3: TGCGCCAGCAGCTTGGACAGGGCCGATAATTCACCCCTCCACTTT. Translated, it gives CASSLDRADNSPLHF.

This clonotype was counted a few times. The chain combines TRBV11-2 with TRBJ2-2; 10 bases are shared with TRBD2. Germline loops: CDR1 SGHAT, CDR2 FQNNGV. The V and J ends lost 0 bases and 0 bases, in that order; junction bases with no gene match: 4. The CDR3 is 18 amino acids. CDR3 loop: CASSLDWGLAPNTGELFF. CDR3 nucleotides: TGTGCCAGCAGCTTAGATTGGGGACTAGCGCCGAACACCGGGGAGCTGTTTTTT.

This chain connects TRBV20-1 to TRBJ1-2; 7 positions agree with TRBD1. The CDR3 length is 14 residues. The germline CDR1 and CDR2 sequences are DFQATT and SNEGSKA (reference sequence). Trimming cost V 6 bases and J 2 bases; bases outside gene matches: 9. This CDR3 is CSATDGQVNYGYTF. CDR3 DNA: TGCAGTGCAACCGATGGACAGGTGAACTATGGCTACACCTTC.

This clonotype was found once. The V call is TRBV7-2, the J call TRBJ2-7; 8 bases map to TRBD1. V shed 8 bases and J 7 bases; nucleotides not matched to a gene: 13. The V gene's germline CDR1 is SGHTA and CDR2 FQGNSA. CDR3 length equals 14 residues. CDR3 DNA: TGTGCCAGCCAAAGGGCGCAGGGGGCGTATGAGCAGTACTTC. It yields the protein CASQRAQGAYEQYF.

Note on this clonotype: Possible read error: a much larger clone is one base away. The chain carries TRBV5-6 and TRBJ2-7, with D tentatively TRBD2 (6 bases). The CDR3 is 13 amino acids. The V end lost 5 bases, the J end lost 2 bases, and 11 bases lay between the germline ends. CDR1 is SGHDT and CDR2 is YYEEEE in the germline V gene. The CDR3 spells CASREGLAYEQYF. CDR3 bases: TGTGCCAGCAGGGAGGGACTCGCCTACGAGCAGTACTTC.

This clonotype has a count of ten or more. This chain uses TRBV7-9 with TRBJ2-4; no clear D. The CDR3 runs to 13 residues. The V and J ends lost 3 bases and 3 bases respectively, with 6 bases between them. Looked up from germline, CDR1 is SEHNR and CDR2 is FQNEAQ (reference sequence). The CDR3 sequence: CASSFQDKNIQYF. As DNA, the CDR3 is TGTGCCAGCAGCTTCCAGGACAAAAACATTCAGTACTTC.

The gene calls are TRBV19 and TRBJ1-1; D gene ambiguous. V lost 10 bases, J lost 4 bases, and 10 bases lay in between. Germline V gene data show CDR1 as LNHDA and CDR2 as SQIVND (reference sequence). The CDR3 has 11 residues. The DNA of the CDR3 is TGTGCCATTCGGGTCGGCACTGAAGCTTTCTTT. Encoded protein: CAIRVGTEAFF.

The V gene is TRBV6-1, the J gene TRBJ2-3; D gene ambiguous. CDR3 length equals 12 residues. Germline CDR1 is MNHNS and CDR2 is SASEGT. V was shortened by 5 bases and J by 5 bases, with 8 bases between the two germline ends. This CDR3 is CASSPDGDTQYF. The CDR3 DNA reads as TGTGCCAGCAGTCCTGACGGAGATACGCAGTATTTT.

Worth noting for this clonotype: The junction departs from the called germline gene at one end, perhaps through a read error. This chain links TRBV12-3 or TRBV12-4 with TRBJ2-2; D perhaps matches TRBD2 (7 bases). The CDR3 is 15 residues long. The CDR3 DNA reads TGTGCCAGCAGTGCGGACAGACCGAACACCGGGGGGCTGTCTTTT. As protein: CASSADRPNTGGLSF.